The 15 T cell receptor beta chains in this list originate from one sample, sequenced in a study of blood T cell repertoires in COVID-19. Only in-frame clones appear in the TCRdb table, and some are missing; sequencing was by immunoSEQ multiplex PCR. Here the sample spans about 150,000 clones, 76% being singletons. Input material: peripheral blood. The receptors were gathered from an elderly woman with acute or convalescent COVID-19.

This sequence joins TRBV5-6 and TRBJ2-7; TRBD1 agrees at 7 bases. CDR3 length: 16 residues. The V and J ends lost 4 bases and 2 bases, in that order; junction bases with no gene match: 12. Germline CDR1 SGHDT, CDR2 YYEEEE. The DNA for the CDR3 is TGTGCCAGCAGCCTTCCCTCGACAGGGATCCCCTACGAGCAGTACTTC. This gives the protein CASSLPSTGIPYEQYF.

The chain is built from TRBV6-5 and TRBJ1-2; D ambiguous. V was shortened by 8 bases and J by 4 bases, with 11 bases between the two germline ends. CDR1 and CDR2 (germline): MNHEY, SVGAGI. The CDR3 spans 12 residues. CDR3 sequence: CASFGLGYGYTF. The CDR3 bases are TGTGCCAGCTTCGGGTTAGGCTATGGCTACACCTTC.

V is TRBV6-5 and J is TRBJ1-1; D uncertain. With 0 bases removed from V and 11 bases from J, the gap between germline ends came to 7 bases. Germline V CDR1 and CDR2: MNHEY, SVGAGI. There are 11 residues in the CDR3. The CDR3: CASSYSSEAFF. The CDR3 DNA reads TGTGCCAGCAGTTACTCTTCGGAGGCTTTCTTT.

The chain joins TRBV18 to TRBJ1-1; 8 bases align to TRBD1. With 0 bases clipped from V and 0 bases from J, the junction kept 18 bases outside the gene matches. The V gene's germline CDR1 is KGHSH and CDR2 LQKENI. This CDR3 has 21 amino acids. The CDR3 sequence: CASSPPGMFTGGREVNTEAFF. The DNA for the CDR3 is TGTGCCAGCTCACCACCGGGAATGTTCACAGGGGGAAGGGAGGTGAACACTGAAGCTTTCTTT.

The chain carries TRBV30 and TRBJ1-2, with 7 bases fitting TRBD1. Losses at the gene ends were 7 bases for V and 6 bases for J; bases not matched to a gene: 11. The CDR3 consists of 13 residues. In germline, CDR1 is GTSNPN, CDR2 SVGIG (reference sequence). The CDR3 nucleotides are TGTGCCTCAGATACCGGGACAGCAAATGGCTACACCTTC. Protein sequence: CASDTGTANGYTF.

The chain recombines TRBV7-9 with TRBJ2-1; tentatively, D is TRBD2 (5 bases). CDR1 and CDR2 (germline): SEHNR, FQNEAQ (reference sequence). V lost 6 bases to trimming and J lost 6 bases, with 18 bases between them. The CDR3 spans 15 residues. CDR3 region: CASSTDKLVLNEQFF. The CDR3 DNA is TGTGCCAGCAGTACTGACAAACTAGTCCTCAATGAGCAGTTCTTC. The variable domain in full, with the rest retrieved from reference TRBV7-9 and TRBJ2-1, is DTGVSQNPRHKITKRGQNVTFRCDPISEHNRLYWYRQTLGQGPEFLTYFQNEAQLEKSRLLSDRFSAERPKGSFSTLEIQRTEQGDSAMYLCASSTDKLVLNEQFFGPGTRLTVL.

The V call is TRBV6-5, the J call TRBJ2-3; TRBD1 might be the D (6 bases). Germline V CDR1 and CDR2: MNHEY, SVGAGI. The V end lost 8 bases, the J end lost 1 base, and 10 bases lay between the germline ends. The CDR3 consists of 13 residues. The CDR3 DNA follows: TGTGCCAGCCATAGACAGGGCACAGATACGCAGTATTTT. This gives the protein CASHRQGTDTQYF.

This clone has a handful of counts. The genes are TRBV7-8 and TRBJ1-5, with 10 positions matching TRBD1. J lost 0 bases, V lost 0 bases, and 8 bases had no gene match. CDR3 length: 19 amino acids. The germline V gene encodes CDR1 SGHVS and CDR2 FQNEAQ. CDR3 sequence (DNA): TGTGCCAGCAGCTTAGCGCGGGACAGGGGAATCGGTAGCAATCAGCCCCAGCATTTT. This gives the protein CASSLARDRGIGSNQPQHF. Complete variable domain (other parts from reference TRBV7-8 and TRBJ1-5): GAGVSQSPRYKVAKRGQDVALRCDPISGHVSLFWYQQALGQGPEFLTYFQNEAQLDKSGLPSDRFFAERPEGSVSTLKIQRTQQEDSAVYLCASSLARDRGIGSNQPQHFGDGTRLSIL.

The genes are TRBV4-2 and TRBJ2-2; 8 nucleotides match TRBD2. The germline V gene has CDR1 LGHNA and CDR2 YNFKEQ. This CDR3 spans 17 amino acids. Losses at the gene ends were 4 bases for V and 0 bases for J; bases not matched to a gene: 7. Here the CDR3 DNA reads TGTGCCAGCAGCCTACGACTAGCGAGTTCGAACACCGGGGAGCTGTTTTTT. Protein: CASSLRLASSNTGELFF.

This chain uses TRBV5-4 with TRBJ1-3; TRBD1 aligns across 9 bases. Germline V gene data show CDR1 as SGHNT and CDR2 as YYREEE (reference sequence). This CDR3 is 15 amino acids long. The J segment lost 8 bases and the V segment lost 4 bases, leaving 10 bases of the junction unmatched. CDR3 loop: CASSPGQGAPDTIYF. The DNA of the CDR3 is TGTGCCAGCAGCCCGGGACAGGGAGCCCCGGACACCATATATTTT.

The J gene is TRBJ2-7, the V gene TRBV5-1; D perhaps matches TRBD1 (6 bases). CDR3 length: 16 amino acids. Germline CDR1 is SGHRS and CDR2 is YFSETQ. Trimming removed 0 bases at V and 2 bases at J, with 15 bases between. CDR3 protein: CASSLGPTGPTYEQYF. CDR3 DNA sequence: TGCGCCAGCAGCTTGGGACCGACAGGTCCCACCTACGAGCAGTACTTC.

The CDR3 is CASSEDRVVKNIQYF. The CDR3 DNA reads TGTGCCAGCAGTGAAGACAGGGTGGTCAAAAACATTCAGTACTTC. The J gene is TRBJ2-4, the V gene TRBV6-1; D is possibly TRBD1 (6 bases). V was cut by 1 base and J by 3 bases, with 10 bases left in between. Germline CDR1 MNHNS, CDR2 SASEGT. The CDR3 consists of 15 residues.

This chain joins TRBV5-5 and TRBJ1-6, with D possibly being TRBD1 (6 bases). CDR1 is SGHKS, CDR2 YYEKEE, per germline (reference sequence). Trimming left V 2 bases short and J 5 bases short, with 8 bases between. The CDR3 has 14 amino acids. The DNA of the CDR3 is TGTGCCAGCAGCTTAGGGGGGGATAATTCACCCCTCCACTTT. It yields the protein CASSLGGDNSPLHF. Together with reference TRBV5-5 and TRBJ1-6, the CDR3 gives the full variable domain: DAGVTQSPTHLIKTRGQQVTLRCSPISGHKSVSWYQQVLGQGPQFIFQYYEKEERGRGNFPDRFSARQFPNYSSELNVNALLLGDSALYLCASSLGGDNSPLHFGNGTRLTVT.

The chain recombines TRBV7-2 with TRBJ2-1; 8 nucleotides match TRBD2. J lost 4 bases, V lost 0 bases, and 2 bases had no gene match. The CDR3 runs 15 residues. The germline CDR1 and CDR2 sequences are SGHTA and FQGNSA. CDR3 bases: TGTGCCAGCAGCTTAGCTAGCGGGGAATACAATGAGCAGTTCTTC. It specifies CASSLASGEYNEQFF.

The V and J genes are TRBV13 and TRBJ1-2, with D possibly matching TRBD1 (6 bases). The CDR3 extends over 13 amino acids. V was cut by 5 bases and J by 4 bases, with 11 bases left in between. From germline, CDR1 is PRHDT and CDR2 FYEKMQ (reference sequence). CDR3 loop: CASSLTGTYGYTF. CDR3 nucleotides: TGTGCCAGCAGCCTTACAGGGACCTATGGCTACACCTTC.